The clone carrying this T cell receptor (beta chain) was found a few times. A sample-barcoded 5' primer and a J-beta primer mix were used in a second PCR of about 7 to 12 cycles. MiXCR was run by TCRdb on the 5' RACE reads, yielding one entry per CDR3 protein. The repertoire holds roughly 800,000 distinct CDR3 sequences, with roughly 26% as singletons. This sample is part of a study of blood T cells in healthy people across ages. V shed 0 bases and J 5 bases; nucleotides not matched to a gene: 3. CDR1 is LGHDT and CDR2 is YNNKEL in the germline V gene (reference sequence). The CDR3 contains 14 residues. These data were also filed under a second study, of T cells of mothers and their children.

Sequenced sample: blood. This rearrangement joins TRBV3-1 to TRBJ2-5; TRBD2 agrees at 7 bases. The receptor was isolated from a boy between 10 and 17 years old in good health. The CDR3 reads CASSQDPGRETQYF. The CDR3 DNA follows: TGTGCCAGCAGCCAAGATCCCGGGAGGGAGACCCAGTACTTC.